This paragraph reports one TCR beta chain. This clonotype was seen many times. No cognate antigen has been identified for it. No much larger clonotype is one base removed from it; base qualities were not supplied. The TCR beta CDR3 regions were amplified from the RNA transcripts. A first-round RT-PCR of the TCR CDR3 used the HTBI primer set with the Qiagen OneStep RT-PCR kit. The libraries were constructed in a second round of multiplex PCR and then size-selected and purified. Libraries were sequenced paired-end with 100 bp reads on an Illumina HiSeq2000. On the authors' methods: Raw data were processed with SOAPnuke, discarding reads with adapters, uncalled bases, mean Phred below 15, or no exact constant-primer or identifier match. COPE v1.2.5 was used to merge the high-quality paired reads, and each unique nucleotide sequence was defined as a clonotype. MiTCR v1.1 was used to align the clonotypes against IMGT TRBV, TRBD and TRBJ reference segments. The analysis was restricted to V-J combinations with a frequency above 0.0001, which together covered roughly 99% of the repertoires. A TCS score was defined as the ratio of F50 (clonal expansion) to E x V (chaos), with BLOSUM62-based TCRdist applied between CDR3 peptides within each V-J. Welch's t-statistics and random forest reduced roughly 500 V-J features to 13, which were used in a naive Bayes classifier (R e1071). TCRdb reprocessed the public reads (quality trimming at Q25 with fastp, clone calling with MiXCR) and kept in-frame beta chains. Entries are consolidated by CDR3 protein sequence, retaining the most common genes and DNA. TCRdb, not the authors, supplied the V and J calls. Counted in this sample were approximately 360,000 distinct CDR3 sequences; approximately 25% of them appeared once. The ten largest make up 73% of the sample.

The germline V gene (reference sequence) gives CDR1 as MNHEY and CDR2 as SMNVEV. Counted from cysteine to phenylalanine, this CDR3 has 15 amino acids. Only the CDR3 region is kept as DNA, spanning 45 bases read in frame from base 1. The germline V and J ends show losses of 2 bases and 2 bases respectively, and no gene match explains 4 bases of the junction. This record belongs to a study of T cells in Graves' hyperthyroidism and ophthalmopathy (dated by TCRdb to about 2019). Concerning the study at large: Peripheral blood was collected at initial diagnosis, before any treatment. To identify distinguishing TCR V-J signatures, a discovery cohort of 100 or so patients was used, comprising 40 to 45 with Graves' ophthalmopathy and some 60 with stable Graves' hyperthyroidism. The 95 to 100 discovery patients were divided at random into training and test sets in a 7:3 ratio. According to the paper, TCR Vbeta CDR3 sequencing was carried out on over 130 peripheral blood samples, which came from approximately 43 ophthalmopathy, under 80 hyperthyroidism and approximately 17 progressor patients. Once sampling was done, hyperthyroidism patients were given methimazole at a starting dose of 30 mg daily, whereas ophthalmopathy patients were given high-dose intravenous methylprednisolone. In about 6 Graves' hyperthyroidism patients, the study also compared T-cell repertoires from thyroid tissue with T-cell repertoires from blood. An independent validation cohort of 18 to 20 hyperthyroidism patients and about 15 patients who later progressed to ophthalmopathy tested prospective prediction of ophthalmopathy. Paper-wide results and their limitations: In validation, the model predicted progression to ophthalmopathy with over 65% sensitivity and about 73% specificity, a median of around six months before onset. Most expanded thyroid clonotypes (frequency above 0.001) were also detected in blood, a finding suggesting that blood repertoires may reflect thyroid immune responses. A model built on a 13 V-J signature distinguished ophthalmopathy from stable hyperthyroidism, reaching over 85% sensitivity and 81% to 83% specificity in cross-validation and 80%/75% in testing. Sample size was not statistically predetermined, and investigators were not blinded to group allocation.

A patient counted as having stable Graves' hyperthyroidism if no progression to ophthalmopathy occurred over 18 months of follow-up. Hyperthyroidism patients were newly diagnosed, with disease duration under 2 months, and aged 18 to 65 years. Exclusion was applied to patients with uncontrolled infections, other autoimmune diseases, pregnancy or lactation. Clinical symptoms, serum thyroxine and TRAb, thyroid ultrasound, and orbital computed tomography formed the basis for the diagnoses. Ficoll-Paque density gradient centrifugation was used to isolate PBMCs from about 9 ml of fresh peripheral blood. Trizol reagent was used to extract total RNA, and RNA quality was then checked on an Agilent 2100 Bioanalyzer.

The receptor's source is a man aged 45-65 years with Graves' hyperthyroidism. Sequencing used blood. The chain was built from TRBV27 and TRBJ2-5; 8 bases in the middle match TRBD2. The DNA sequence follows: TGTGCCAGCAGTTTAACTAGCGGAATGCAAGAGACCCAGTACTTC. This translates into CASSLTSGMQETQYF.